The rows below give T cell receptor beta chains drawn from one sample of a study of cytomegalovirus exposure and HLA in healthy donors. TCRdb's copy holds only in-frame clones and misses some; the assay was immunoSEQ multiplex PCR. The profile shows about 140,000 clones, roughly 75% of them singletons. What was sequenced was PBMCs. The receptors shown here come from a man aged 35 to 55 in good health and CMV-seronegative. CDR3s include the opening cysteine and the closing phenylalanine or tryptophan. D genes are given only for firm matches. Size values are once, few and many counts, or a class for expanded clones, and some rows have none.

cdr3_aa | cdr3_nt | clone_size | v_call | d_call | j_call
CASKPWTGVTGELFF | TGTGCCAGTAAGCCGTGGACAGGGGTTACCGGGGAGCTGTTTTTT | NA | TRBV19 | TRBD1 | TRBJ2-2
CASHPGYSNQPQHF | TGTGCCAGCCACCCAGGGTATAGCAATCAGCCCCAGCATTTT | NA | TRBV2 | NA | TRBJ1-5
CATSRAGGSGNTIYF | TGTGCCACCAGCAGAGCCGGAGGGTCTGGAAACACCATATATTTT | once | TRBV15 | NA | TRBJ1-3
CASSEAPSSMTQYF | TGTGCCAGCAGTGAAGCGCCCAGTAGCATGACCCAGTACTTC | NA | TRBV6-1 | NA | TRBJ2-5
CASSLAPISSGANVLTF | TGTGCCAGCAGCTTAGCGCCGATTAGCTCTGGGGCCAACGTCCTGACTTTC | NA | TRBV7-2 | NA | TRBJ2-6
CASSPPLLAGAANEQFF | TGTGCCAGCTCACCCCCGTTACTAGCGGGTGCGGCCAATGAGCAGTTCTTC | NA | TRBV18 | TRBD2 | TRBJ2-1
CASTKGEGYNEQFF | TGTGCCAGCACCAAGGGGGAGGGGTACAATGAGCAGTTCTTC | NA | TRBV21-1 | NA | TRBJ2-1
CASRLAGGQTYEQYF | TGTGCCAGCCGGCTAGCGGGGGGCCAGACCTACGAGCAGTACTTC | NA | TRBV7-2 | TRBD2 | TRBJ2-7
CASSLGASGVNQPQHF | TGTGCCAGCAGCTTAGGGGCTTCGGGGGTAAATCAGCCCCAGCATTTT | NA | TRBV11-2 | NA | TRBJ1-5
CASSLTGPDTQYF | TGTGCCAGCAGCCTAACAGGGCCAGATACGCAGTATTTT | NA | TRBV5-4 | NA | TRBJ2-3
CSAGGERYTF | TGCAGTGCTGGGGGGGAGCGCTACACCTTC | NA | TRBV20-1 | NA | TRBJ1-2
CASLGRGRGRANYGYTF | TGTGCCAGTCTTGGTAGGGGCAGGGGAAGAGCTAACTATGGCTACACCTTC | few | TRBV2 | NA | TRBJ1-2
CASSANRDSEAFF | TGTGCCAGCTCAGCAAACAGGGATAGTGAAGCTTTCTTT | NA | TRBV18 | NA | TRBJ1-1
CASSEHRGGNQPQHF | TGTGCCAGCAGTGAACACAGGGGAGGCAATCAGCCCCAGCATTTT | few | TRBV6-1 | TRBD1 | TRBJ1-5
CASSPRPQGEQYF | TGTGCCAGCAGTCCGAGACCCCAGGGGGAGCAGTACTTC | NA | TRBV27 | NA | TRBJ2-7
CASSLVTGEGNEQFF | TGCGCCAGCAGCTTGGTGACAGGGGAGGGCAATGAGCAGTTCTTC | NA | TRBV5-1 | NA | TRBJ2-1
CAISEGRDRGGNQPQHF | TGTGCCATCAGTGAAGGAAGGGACAGGGGTGGCAATCAGCCCCAGCATTTT | NA | TRBV10-3 | TRBD1 | TRBJ1-5
CASSFTGTRPEQFF | TGTGCCAGCAGCTTTACCGGGACTAGGCCTGAGCAGTTCTTC | NA | TRBV7-3 | TRBD2 | TRBJ2-1
CATRGRVNTEAFF | TGTGCCACAAGGGGCAGGGTGAACACTGAAGCTTTCTTT | few | TRBV2 | NA | TRBJ1-1
CASSLGGLATDTQYF | TGTGCCAGCAGCTTGGGGGGGCTAGCAACAGATACGCAGTATTTT | few | TRBV7-9 | NA | TRBJ2-3
CASSQSSGQGFRKLFF | TGCGCCAGCAGCCAATCGTCGGGACAGGGCTTCCGAAAACTGTTTTTT | few | TRBV4-1 | TRBD1 | TRBJ1-4
CASSAAENYGYTF | TGTGCCAGCAGTGCTGCAGAAAACTATGGCTACACCTTC | NA | TRBV27 | NA | TRBJ1-2
CASSIGQGGTQYF | TGTGCCAGTAGTATAGGGCAGGGAGGGACCCAGTACTTC | NA | TRBV19 | NA | TRBJ2-5
CASSQALGGLETQYF | TGTGCCAGCAGCCAGGCGCTAGGGGGCCTCGAGACCCAGTACTTC | once | TRBV4-2 | TRBD1 | TRBJ2-5
CASSLDASHGAFF | TGTGCCAGCAGCTTAGATGCATCTCACGGGGCTTTCTTT | NA | TRBV7-9 | NA | TRBJ1-1
CASSGRGEKLFF | TGTGCCAGCAGTGGCAGGGGTGAAAAACTGTTTTTT | NA | TRBV6-4 | NA | TRBJ1-4
CASSSGRGSYGYTF | TGTGCCAGCAGCTCAGGGAGGGGAAGCTATGGCTACACCTTC | NA | TRBV5-4 | NA | TRBJ1-2
CASSVNTGTGSGNTIYF | TGTGCCAGCAGCGTAAACACCGGGACAGGGAGTGGAAACACCATATATTTT | NA | TRBV9 | TRBD1 | TRBJ1-3
CASRGQGAGECGYTF | TGTGCCAGCAGGGGACAGGGGGCAGGGGAATGCGGCTACACCTTC | NA | TRBV6-5 | TRBD1 | TRBJ1-2
CASSLSNSPLHF | TGTGCCAGCAGTTTATCTAATTCACCCCTCCACTTT | NA | TRBV6-5 | NA | TRBJ1-6
CASSQSYRQPGNSPLHF | TGCGCCAGCAGCCAATCTTACCGTCAACCGGGTAATTCACCCCTCCACTTT | NA | TRBV4-3 | NA | TRBJ1-6
CASSHGILSAPQHF | TGCGCCAGCAGCCACGGGATTTTAAGTGCGCCCCAGCATTTT | few | TRBV4-3 | NA | TRBJ1-5
CASSLDSTGGYTGELFF | TGTGCCAGCAGCTTAGATTCAACAGGGGGCTACACCGGGGAGCTGTTTTTT | NA | TRBV11-2 | TRBD1 | TRBJ2-2
CASSSWTSGPYEQYF | TGTGCCAGCAGTTCATGGACTAGCGGACCCTACGAGCAGTACTTC | NA | TRBV6-5 | TRBD2 | TRBJ2-7
CASSESGLFSGNTIYF | TGTGCCAGCAGCGAATCGGGACTCTTCTCTGGAAACACCATATATTTT | NA | TRBV6-1 | NA | TRBJ1-3
CASSSWTGADTQYF | TGTGCCAGCAGCTCTTGGACGGGGGCAGATACGCAGTATTTT | NA | TRBV5-5 | NA | TRBJ2-3
CASSFISGGWEQYF | TGCGCCAGCAGCTTTATTTCCGGAGGGTGGGAGCAGTACTTC | NA | TRBV5-1 | NA | TRBJ2-7
CASSLEGMGQGDPSQYF | TGTGCCAGCAGCTTAGAAGGGATGGGACAGGGAGATCCGTCGCAGTACTTC | NA | TRBV7-9 | TRBD1 | TRBJ2-5
CASRDEQADSGANVLTF | TGCGCCAGCAGGGACGAACAGGCGGACTCTGGGGCCAACGTCCTGACTTTC | NA | TRBV5-1 | NA | TRBJ2-6
CASSGSKQGLYEQYF | TGTGCCAGCAGTGGATCGAAACAGGGACTATACGAGCAGTACTTC | NA | TRBV27 | NA | TRBJ2-7
CASSVGPSGTTQYF | TGTGCCAGCAGCGTAGGCCCTAGCGGCACTACGCAGTATTTT | NA | TRBV9 | TRBD2 | TRBJ2-3
CASSKDRVVDTGELFF | TGTGCCAGCAGTAAAGACAGGGTGGTCGACACCGGGGAGCTGTTTTTT | few | TRBV27 | TRBD1 | TRBJ2-2
CASSVVGGGLDTQYF | TGTGCCAGCAGCGTAGTTGGGGGGGGCTTAGATACGCAGTATTTT | NA | TRBV9 | NA | TRBJ2-3
CASSLDRGKTRYEQYF | TGTGCCAGCAGCTTAGACAGGGGTAAGACGAGATACGAGCAGTACTTC | NA | TRBV5-8 | TRBD1 | TRBJ2-7
CASSEYRGDTDTQYF | TGTGCCAGCAGTGAATACAGGGGGGACACAGATACGCAGTATTTT | NA | TRBV2 | TRBD1 | TRBJ2-3
CASRSSGSSYNEQFF | TGTGCCAGCAGATCTAGCGGCAGCTCCTACAATGAGCAGTTCTTC | many | TRBV6-5 | TRBD2 | TRBJ2-1
CASSPRQDSYEQYF | TGTGCCAGCAGCCCCCGACAGGATTCCTACGAGCAGTACTTC | NA | TRBV11-3 | NA | TRBJ2-7
CSVRYGDTEAFF | TGCAGCGTACGGTATGGAGACACTGAAGCTTTCTTT | NA | TRBV29-1 | NA | TRBJ1-1
CASSLAILQFQETQYF | TGCGCCAGCAGCTTGGCCATCTTACAGTTCCAAGAGACCCAGTACTTC | NA | TRBV5-1 | NA | TRBJ2-5